This TCR beta chain was retrieved from a study of cytomegalovirus exposure and HLA in healthy donors (dated by TCRdb to the late 2010s). Background for the entire study: According to an earlier analysis of around 600 of the donors, 150 million to 200 million T cells yielded over 90 million unique TCR beta sequences and about 300 Gb of sequence data. Roughly five DR-DQ haplotypes were treated as single units for association and clustering because of strong linkage in the cohort. Among the roughly 400 genotyped donors, around 81% belonged to the genetic ancestry cluster associated with self-reported Caucasian donors. In a later analysis, previously published TCR beta repertoires from about 670 donors were re-analyzed and high-resolution HLA genotyping was added so that TCR occurrence patterns could be studied. Every repertoire in the discovery cohort had been generated on one and the same sequencing platform. The study combined high-throughput TCR immunosequencing, statistical association of individual TCRs with disease status, and machine learning to predict cytomegalovirus infection status. Alongside the repertoire data, information on donor age, sex, ethnicity and CMV serostatus was compiled. An early release covering about 600 HLA-typed donors comprised roughly 300 gigabases of sequencing data and 85 million or so unique TCR sequences. To decide whether each TCR beta V gene segment behaved as functional or pseudogenic, an earlier analysis of nearly 600 of the donors relied on high-throughput TCR beta sequencing. The study profiled the T cell repertoires of hundreds of subjects by immunosequencing and related them to cytomegalovirus serostatus. Across roughly 420 genotyped donors of the cohort, an average of about 240,000 unique TCR beta nucleotide sequences per donor were sequenced, and around 20% of those sequences were non-productive. In a later genetic analysis, genome-wide SNP genotypes for about three fifths of the roughly 670 donors were used, and that subset was treated as a discovery cohort. HLA typing covered class I and class II loci at four-digit resolution. Rather than drawing on any new phenotypic data, the later analysis identified candidate immune exposures from TCR beta sequences and the way those sequences occurred across donors. The study aimed to test whether signatures of past pathogen exposure could be identified by cataloging public T cell receptors. In addition to the first cohort of 666 subjects, a separate validation cohort of about 120 different subjects was used. The number of typed donors differed by locus: about 620-630 for A, B, C, DRB1 and DQB1; approximately 540 for DQA1; fewer than 610 for DPA1; and around 450 for DPB1.

As concerns this clone: No antigen is known for it. It has no much larger one-base neighbor in the sample; base qualities were not kept.

General conclusions and limits of the study: Because the 87-base-pair reads could not distinguish some IMGT-functional V segments, including TRBV6-2 and TRBV6-3, those segments were excluded. Because HLA typing was unavailable for some donors at each locus, only the typed subset was used in association tests. A later analysis associated 17,000 or so TCR beta sequences with specific HLA alleles at a false discovery rate of 0.05. This cohort had only TCR beta chains sequenced, and the lack of alpha or paired-chain data limited which features could be detected. A cluster of highly shared sequence variants was judged likely to represent a technical artifact of the sequencing pipeline. In a later genetic analysis, a missense DCLRE1C variant was associated with V-gene and J-gene trimming of TCR beta chains, and the association was replicated in an independent cohort. According to a later genetic analysis, donors in an Asian-associated ancestry cluster had fewer N-insertions in productive TCRs than the approximately 650-donor mean. In a later analysis, several top co-occurrence clusters were reported to appear linked to parvovirus B19, influenza, CMV and Epstein-Barr virus. The study listed 164 TCR beta chains as associated with cytomegalovirus. The authors suggested that the approach could potentially be extended to other disease states and immunological phenotypes. In vitro tests confirmed that a few of the cytomegalovirus-associated TCR beta chains recognize cytomegalovirus antigens. In an earlier analysis of 450 to 750 of the donors, most TCR beta V segments appeared in productive rearrangements about 87% or about 30% of the time, broadly matching IMGT annotations. Most TCR sequences were seen in very few donors, while some public TCRs were found in many individuals. When HLA alleles, especially DR and DQ, strongly co-occurred, attributing TCR associations to individual alleles was difficult. For the cohort, immune exposure information was limited to CMV serostatus. A further reported finding was that TCR beta sequences accurately predicted the HLA-A and HLA-B alleles for most subjects in the first cohort. Sequencing depth was assumed to be roughly uniform across donors in the presence/absence analyses, though that assumption may not hold. Correlated functional status among segregating V segments might reflect linkage disequilibrium, but an unknown experimental factor could not be ruled out. Because counts were too low, seventeen rarely observed V segments, including chromosome 9 orphons, were excluded from the earlier analysis of about 500 of the donors. Most CMV-associated TCR beta chains appeared to be HLA-restricted in a later analysis, and the HLA associations seemed to be driven largely by CMV exposure. Compared with equally common non-associated chains, HLA-associated TCR beta chains in a later analysis were more clonally expanded and had lower generation probabilities. In a later analysis, the rate of TCR association differed among HLA loci, with DRB1 alleles having the most associated TCRs and HLA-C alleles having the fewest. In both the original and validation cohorts, the classifier was reported to diagnose cytomegalovirus status with high specificity and sensitivity.

According to the germline V gene, CDR1 reads SGHRS and CDR2 reads YFSETQ. V is pared back by 4 bases and J by 4 bases, with 14 bases lying between the germline termini. The CDR3 starts with the cysteine, ends with the phenylalanine, and has 15 residues. The kept DNA is CDR3 alone, 45 bases in frame from the first base. Library prep was done by the immunoSEQ multiplex PCR assay. For the multiplex PCR, a mixture combining 60 forward primers for TCR Vbeta segments and 13 reverse primers for TCR Jbeta segments was used. The CDR3 region of rearranged TCR beta genes was amplified from genomic DNA by a multiplex PCR assay. On the Illumina HiSeq System, the amplified TCR beta libraries were sequenced as 87-base-pair reads. On the study's bioinformatics: Across the 670 or so repertoires, a later analysis counted 60 million to 90 million unique TCR beta chains, approximately 12 million of which were shared by at least two donors. A nearest-neighbor algorithm error-corrected the raw reads and collapsed the reads into unique sequences, merging closely related sequences to remove PCR and sequencing errors. V, D and J gene segments were assigned by aligning CDR3 sequences to IMGT reference sequences. Each retained sequence needed at least a six-nucleotide match to both a V gene segment and a J gene segment. A rearrangement was called productive if the CDR3 had no stop codons and remained in frame with V and J, and every other rearrangement was called non-productive. CDR3 was defined according to IMGT convention as the region running from the second conserved V-encoded cysteine to the conserved J-encoded phenylalanine. Sequences without an unambiguous match to a single V gene segment were excluded from the earlier analysis of approximately 600 of the donors. In an earlier analysis of more than 500 of the donors, a V segment was called functional when productive rearrangements were above 56.7%, and segregating when the standard deviation between donors exceeded 5%. To diagnose cytomegalovirus status from the catalog of TCR beta chain sequences, a statistical classification framework was built. A later analysis assigned V and J genes by comparing TCR nucleotide sequences with IMGT/GENE-DB human TR gene sequences. A later analysis assigned CDR3 sequences and most-parsimonious VDJ recombination scenarios with the TCRdist pipeline. In a later analysis, each TCR beta chain was defined by its CDR3 amino acid sequence together with its V-gene family, and reads without a unique V-gene family were excluded. As a way to deal with suspected cross-contamination and a sequencing artifact, a later analysis dropped 500 to 700 nucleotide sequences that were highly shared and had low generation probability. A later analysis calculated a clonal expansion index for each public chain from normalized within-repertoire ranks of inferred template counts. Generation probabilities in a later analysis came from a VDJ recombination model fitted to out-of-frame rearrangements, and those results were checked against IGoR. In a later analysis, TCR-TCR, TCR-HLA and TCR-CMV co-occurrence was scored with hypergeometric tests, and a repertoire-size bias correction was applied to TCR pairs. A later analysis estimated false discovery rates by permuting HLA or CMV assignments 20 times. A later analysis grouped co-occurring TCRs with DBSCAN, adding TCRdist sequence similarity when clustering within HLA-allele-positive subsets. Co-occurrence clustering excluded repertoires with fewer than 30,000 or more than 120,000 public chains, plus five with anomalous nucleotide sharing. This immuneACCESS table, as held by TCRdb, lists in-frame sequences with V and J called but not all clones. Of the missing ones, under half trace to an unresolved V gene in checked studies; the others have no known cause. That table gives V, J and clone size, and the DNA gave D and trimming. Counted in this sample were about 220,000 clones; approximately 70% of them appeared once. 1.8% of the sample goes to the ten largest clones.

The cohort was made up of approximately 700 healthy bone marrow donors. All cohort members were sampled while nominally healthy, although unrecorded immune exposures were likely present. The donor tested CMV seronegative and was one of the 352 seronegative cohort members. Each donor provided a peripheral blood sample, and peripheral blood mononuclear cells were used for TCR beta sequencing. The Qiagen DNeasy Blood Extraction Kit was used to extract genomic DNA from the blood cell samples. The sequenced material came from PBMCs. The source is a woman in her thirties in good health and CMV-seronegative. This receptor chain uses TRBV5-1 and TRBJ2-2; the D gene is perhaps TRBD2, on 6 matching bases. The encoded CDR3 is CASSPRDFSTGELFF. The nucleotides read TGCGCCAGCAGCCCTCGGGACTTCTCCACCGGGGAGCTGTTTTTT.